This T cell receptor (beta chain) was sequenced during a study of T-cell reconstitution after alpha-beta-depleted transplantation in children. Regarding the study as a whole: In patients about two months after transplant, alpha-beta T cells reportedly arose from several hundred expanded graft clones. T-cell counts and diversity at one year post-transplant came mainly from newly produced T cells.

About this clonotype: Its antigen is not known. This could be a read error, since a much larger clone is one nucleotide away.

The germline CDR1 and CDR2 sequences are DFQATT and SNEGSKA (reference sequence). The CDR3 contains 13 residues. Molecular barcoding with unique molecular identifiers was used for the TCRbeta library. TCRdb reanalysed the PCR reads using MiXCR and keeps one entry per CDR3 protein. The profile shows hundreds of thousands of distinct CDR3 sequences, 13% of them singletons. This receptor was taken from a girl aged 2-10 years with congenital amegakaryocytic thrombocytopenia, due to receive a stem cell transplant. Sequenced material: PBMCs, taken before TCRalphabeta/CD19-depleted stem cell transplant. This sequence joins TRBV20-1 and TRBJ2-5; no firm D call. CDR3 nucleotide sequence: TGCAGTGCTAGCGGGCAGCCTCAAGAGACCCAGTCCTTC. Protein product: CSASGQPQETQSF.